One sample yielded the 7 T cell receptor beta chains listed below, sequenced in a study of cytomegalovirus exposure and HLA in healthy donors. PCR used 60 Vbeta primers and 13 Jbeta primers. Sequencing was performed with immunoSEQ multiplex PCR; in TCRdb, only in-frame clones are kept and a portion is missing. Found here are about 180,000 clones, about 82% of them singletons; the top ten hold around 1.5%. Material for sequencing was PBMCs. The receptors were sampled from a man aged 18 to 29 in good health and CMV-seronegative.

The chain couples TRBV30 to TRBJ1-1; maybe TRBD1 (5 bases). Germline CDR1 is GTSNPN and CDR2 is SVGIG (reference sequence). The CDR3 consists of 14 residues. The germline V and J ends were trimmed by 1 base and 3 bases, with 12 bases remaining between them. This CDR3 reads CAWSGDRIHTEAFF. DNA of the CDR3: TGTGCCTGGAGTGGAGACAGAATACACACTGAAGCTTTCTTT. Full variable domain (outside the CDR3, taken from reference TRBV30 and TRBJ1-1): SQTIHQWPATLVQPVGSPLSLECTVEGTSNPNLYWYRQAAGRGLQLLFYSVGIGQISSEVPQNLSASRPQDRQFILSSKKLLLSDSGFYLCAWSGDRIHTEAFFGQGTRLTVV.

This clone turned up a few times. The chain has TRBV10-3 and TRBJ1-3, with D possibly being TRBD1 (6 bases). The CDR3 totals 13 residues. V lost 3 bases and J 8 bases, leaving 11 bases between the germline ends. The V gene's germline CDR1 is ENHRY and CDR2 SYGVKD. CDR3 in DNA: TGTGCCATCAGTGAAGGGGGTGTGGACACCATATATTTT. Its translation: CAISEGGVDTIYF.

The CDR3 loop reads CASSSGQGRPGANVLTF. CDR3 nucleotides: TGTGCCAGCAGCTCGGGACAGGGCAGGCCTGGGGCCAACGTCCTGACTTTC. V gene TRBV7-9 combines with J gene TRBJ2-6; 9 bases map to TRBD1. This CDR3 region has 17 residues. Germline loops: CDR1 SEHNR, CDR2 FQNEAQ (reference sequence). V lost 4 bases to trimming and J lost 2 bases; unmatched junction nucleotides: 6.

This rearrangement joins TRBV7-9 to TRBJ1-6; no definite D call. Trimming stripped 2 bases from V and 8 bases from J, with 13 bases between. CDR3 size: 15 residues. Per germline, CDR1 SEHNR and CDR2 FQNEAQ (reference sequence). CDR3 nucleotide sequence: TGTGCCAGCAGCTTATCGGGAACCGGCGATTCACCCCTCCACTTT. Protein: CASSLSGTGDSPLHF.

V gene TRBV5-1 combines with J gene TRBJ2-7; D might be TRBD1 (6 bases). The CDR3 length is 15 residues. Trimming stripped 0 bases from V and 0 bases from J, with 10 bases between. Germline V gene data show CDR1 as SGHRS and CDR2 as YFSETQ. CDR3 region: CASSLVTGSSYEQYF. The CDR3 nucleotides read TGCGCCAGCAGCTTGGTTACAGGGAGCTCCTACGAGCAGTACTTC. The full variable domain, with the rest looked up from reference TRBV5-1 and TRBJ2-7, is KAGVTQTPRYLIKTRGQQVTLSCSPISGHRSVSWYQQTPGQGLQFLFEYFSETQRNKGNFPGRFSGRQFSNSRSEMNVSTLELGDSALYLCASSLVTGSSYEQYFGPGTRLTVT.

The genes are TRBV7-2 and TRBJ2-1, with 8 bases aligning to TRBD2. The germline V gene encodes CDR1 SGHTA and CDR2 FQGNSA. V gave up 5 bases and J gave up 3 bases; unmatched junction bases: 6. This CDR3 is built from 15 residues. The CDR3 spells CASSPSGGDYNEQFF. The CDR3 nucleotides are TGTGCCAGCAGCCCGAGCGGGGGAGACTACAATGAGCAGTTCTTC.

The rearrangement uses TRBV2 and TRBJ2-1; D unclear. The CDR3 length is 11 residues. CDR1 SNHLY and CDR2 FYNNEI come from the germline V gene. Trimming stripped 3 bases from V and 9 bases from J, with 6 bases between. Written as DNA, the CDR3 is TGTGCCAGCAGTGACTTTCTTGAGCAGTTCTTC. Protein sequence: CASSDFLEQFF.